Listed below are T cell receptor beta chains from one sample, sequenced in a study of blood T cell repertoires in COVID-19. Measured with immunoSEQ multiplex PCR; TCRdb has only the in-frame clones, and not every one. Of 110,000 or so clones in the sample, roughly 75% are singletons; the top ten hold roughly 4.7%. The source material was peripheral blood. The source is a human donor in a cohort sampled during active or convalescent COVID-19. The conserved cysteine and the conserved F or W are not part of the CDR3 here.

>TRBV6-6|TRBJ1-4|12
ASSYRAGDEKLF
>TRBV19|TRBJ2-1|13
ASSMDPSGYNEQF
>TRBV4-1|TRBJ1-1|12
ASSATGAYTEAF
>TRBV4-1|TRBJ1-5|15
ASSHPGRGQGDQPQH
>TRBV5-1|TRBJ2-7|13
ASSTGDPNEYEQY
>TRBV25-1|TRBJ2-5|13
ASSDLVTGKETQY
>TRBV5-1|TRBJ1-2|11
ASSPTLVSGYT
>TRBV5-1|TRBJ1-4|13
ASSLKGLGNEKLF
>TRBV15|TRBJ1-5|15
ATSSASTGGLYQPQH
>TRBV7-2|TRBJ2-4|14
ASSFSGGAGLNIQY
>TRBV3-1/TRBV3-2|TRBJ2-1|17
ASSQERTSGGDSYNEQF
>TRBV6-2/TRBV6-3|TRBJ2-2|11
ASSQGYTGELF
>TRBV7-9|TRBJ1-6|14
ASSFGGAPYNSPLH
>TRBV3-1/TRBV3-2|TRBJ1-2|13
ASSQDIQGDYGYT
>TRBV6-6|TRBJ1-1|14
ASSYGQGQVNTEAF
>TRBV7-9|TRBJ2-7|12
ASSSDRTSYEQY
>TRBV20-1|TRBJ1-4|11
SASVGDNEKLF
>TRBV20-1|TRBJ2-7|9
SCGGAYEQY
>TRBV28|TRBJ1-1|13
ASSFIGVVNTEAF
>TRBV12-3/TRBV12-4|TRBJ2-7|9
ASSHSYEQY
>TRBV5-6|TRBJ2-2|15
ASSLGGRGLGAGELF
>TRBV11-3|TRBJ2-5|15
ASSKRTSGREQETQY
>TRBV19|TRBJ1-5|13
ASSFILSVNQPQH
>TRBV30|TRBJ1-6|10
AWSRQLSPLH
>TRBV6-5|TRBJ1-1|11
ASSYRDRGGAF
>TRBV6-1|TRBJ2-7|12
ASSEVQFIYEQY
>TRBV7-9|TRBJ1-1|11
ASSLIGGTEAF
>TRBV27|TRBJ2-7|14
ASSLEAWDSPYEQY
>TRBV4-2|TRBJ2-5|14
ASSQDQTRIGETQY
>TRBV18|TRBJ1-5|15
ASSPGQGAGYNQPQH
>TRBV15|TRBJ2-5|19
ATSRELPRLKRGGGLETQY
>TRBV9|TRBJ2-1|14
ASSVVSGSSYNEQF
>TRBV6-5|TRBJ1-5|13
ASSPGQYSNQPQH
>TRBV2|TRBJ2-1|13
AISRERGFYNEQF
>TRBV20-1|TRBJ1-1|11
SASKGLGTEAF
>TRBV6-5|TRBJ2-1|12
ASRTSGRAPLIF
>TRBV14|TRBJ2-2|11
ASSPTGPGELF
>TRBV6-5|TRBJ1-6|13
ASSYSDFYSSPLH